Each of the 9 T cell receptor beta chains below was sequenced from the same sample in a study of blood T cell repertoires in COVID-19. Libraries were prepared by immunoSEQ multiplex PCR; TCRdb keeps only in-frame clonotypes and omits some of them. The sample includes around 250,000 clones, 70% to 90% seen only once; the top ten take around 10%. The sample taken for sequencing was PBMCs or T cells enriched from blood (not recorded which). The receptor set was obtained from a woman in her forties or fifties with acute COVID-19.

J is TRBJ1-6 and V is TRBV19; D is undetermined. Germline values: CDR1 LNHDA, CDR2 SQIVND (reference sequence). The V end was cut by 3 bases, the J end by 10 bases, with 13 bases between. This CDR3 is built from 14 residues. CDR3 nucleotides: TGTGCCAGTAGTATTGTGCAGGATGGATCACCCCTCCACTTT. It translates to CASSIVQDGSPLHF. Together with reference TRBV19 and TRBJ1-6, the CDR3 gives the full variable domain: DGGITQSPKYLFRKEGQNVTLSCEQNLNHDAMYWYRQDPGQGLRLIYYSQIVNDFQKGDIAEGYSVSREKKESFPLTVTSAQKNPTAFYLCASSIVQDGSPLHFGNGTRLTVT.

The chain joins TRBV14 to TRBJ1-1; 7 bases match TRBD1. The CDR3 is made up of 14 amino acids. Trimming took 3 bases from V and 0 from J; bases not matched to a gene: 1. Germline CDR1 is SGHDN and CDR2 is FVKESK. CDR3 residues: CASSQTGMNTEAFF. CDR3 bases: TGTGCCAGCAGCCAGACAGGGATGAACACTGAAGCTTTCTTT.

The chain links TRBV5-4 to TRBJ2-1; 9 bases align to TRBD1. CDR1 SGHNT and CDR2 YYREEE come from the germline V gene (reference sequence). J gave up 3 bases and V 6 bases, and 4 bases lay outside the gene matches. CDR3 size: 14 residues. The chain's CDR3 is CASTPGQGYNEQFF. CDR3 DNA: TGTGCCAGCACACCGGGACAGGGCTACAATGAGCAGTTCTTC.

The chain couples TRBV3-1 (or the pseudogene TRBV3-2) to TRBJ1-1, with 8 positions matching TRBD1. CDR3 size: 14 residues. Germline trimming cut 7 bases from V and 1 base from J; bases unmatched to any gene: 5. Germline-derived CDR1 and CDR2 are LGHDT and YNNKEL (reference sequence). CDR3 sequence (DNA): TGTGCCAGCACCCGAGACAGGGGGAACACTGAAGCTTTCTTT. Translation: CASTRDRGNTEAFF.

The chain is built from TRBV7-9 and TRBJ2-1, with 8 bases identical to TRBD1. Per the germline V gene, CDR1 is SEHNR and CDR2 is FQNEAQ (reference sequence). The CDR3 totals 16 residues. Trimming at V came to 0 bases and at J to 6 bases, leaving 7 bases not matched to a gene. CDR3 coding DNA: TGTGCCAGCAGCTTAGCGGCAGGGGGCGCAGCCAATGAGCAGTTCTTC. It translates to CASSLAAGGAANEQFF.

V is TRBV11-2 and J is TRBJ2-1; 10 bases align to TRBD2. The V segment lost 5 bases and the J segment 7 bases; nucleotides outside the gene matches: 8. Germline values: CDR1 SGHAT, CDR2 FQNNGV. The CDR3 length is 15 residues. The CDR3 sequence: CASSPGTSAGNEQFF. In nucleotides, the CDR3 is TGTGCCAGCAGCCCCGGGACTAGCGCCGGGAATGAGCAGTTCTTC.

The V gene is TRBV7-2, the J gene TRBJ2-7, with 10 bases that match TRBD2. The germline V gene has CDR1 SGHTA and CDR2 FQGNSA. V trimming: 5 bases; J trimming: 2 bases; junction bases outside the gene matches: 3. This CDR3 region has 14 residues. CDR3 DNA: TGTGCCAGCAGCGAGACTAGCGGGCCCTACGAGCAGTACTTC. Residues: CASSETSGPYEQYF.

The genes are TRBV5-6 and TRBJ1-5; D gene ambiguous. CDR1 and CDR2 (germline): SGHDT, YYEEEE. The length of the CDR3 is 14 residues. Trimming cost V 4 bases and J 0 bases, with 8 bases left between them. The CDR3 region has the DNA TGTGCCAGCAGCGACGGGTATAGCAATCAGCCCCAGCATTTT. Translating it yields CASSDGYSNQPQHF. The whole variable domain, remainder taken from reference TRBV5-6 and TRBJ1-5, is DAGVTQSPTHLIKTRGQQVTLRCSPKSGHDTVSWYQQALGQGPQFIFQYYEEEERQRGNFPDRFSGHQFPNYSSELNVNALLLGDSALYLCASSDGYSNQPQHFGDGTRLSIL.

V and J are TRBV9 and TRBJ2-1; 8 positions match TRBD2. The CDR3 length is 17 residues. Germline CDR1 SGDLS, CDR2 YYNGEE. V lost 3 bases, J lost 6 bases, and 14 bases stayed unmatched. The CDR3 loop reads CASSDFRSGGPGNEQFF. DNA of the CDR3: TGTGCCAGCAGCGATTTCCGGAGCGGGGGTCCCGGCAATGAGCAGTTCTTC.